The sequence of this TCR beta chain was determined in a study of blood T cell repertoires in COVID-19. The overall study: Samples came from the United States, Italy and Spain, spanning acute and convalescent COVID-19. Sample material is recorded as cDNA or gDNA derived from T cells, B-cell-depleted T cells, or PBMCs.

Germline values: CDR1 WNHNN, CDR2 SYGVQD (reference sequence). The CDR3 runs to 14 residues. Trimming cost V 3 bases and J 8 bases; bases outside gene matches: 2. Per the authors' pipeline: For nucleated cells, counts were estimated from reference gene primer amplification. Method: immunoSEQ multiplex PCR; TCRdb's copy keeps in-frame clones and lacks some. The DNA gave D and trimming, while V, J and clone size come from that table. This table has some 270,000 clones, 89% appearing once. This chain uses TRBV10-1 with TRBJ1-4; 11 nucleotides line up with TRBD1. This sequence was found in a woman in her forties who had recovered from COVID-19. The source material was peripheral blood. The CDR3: CASSDGTGGEKLFF. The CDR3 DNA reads TGCGCCAGCAGTGACGGGACAGGGGGAGAAAAACTGTTTTTT.